This entry lists 10 T cell receptor beta chains sequenced from one sample in a study of cytotoxic CD8 clonotypes in ibrutinib-treated CLL. TCRdb's copy holds only in-frame clones and misses some; the assay was immunoSEQ multiplex PCR. The sample shows 100,000 to 150,000 clones, 70% to 90% of them seen only once. Material: PBMCs, obtained after 24 months of ibrutinib treatment. The receptor source for this set is a human donor with chronic lymphocytic leukemia.

This clone was detected only a few times. The chain employs TRBV30 and TRBJ1-5; 7 nucleotides match TRBD1. After removal of 5 bases from V and 2 bases from J, the junction contained 3 bases not matched to a gene. Per germline, CDR1 GTSNPN and CDR2 SVGIG (reference sequence). The CDR3 is made up of 13 amino acids. CDR3 amino acids: CAWDTGGNQPQHF. The CDR3 bases are TGTGCCTGGGACACAGGGGGCAATCAGCCCCAGCATTTT.

The rearrangement links TRBV28 to TRBJ1-2; D might be TRBD1 (6 bases). Germline V lookup: CDR1 MDHEN, CDR2 SYDVKM. The CDR3 length is 13 residues. Trimming stripped 7 bases from V and 4 bases from J, with 13 bases between. CDR3: CASTTQDSYGYTF. The CDR3 bases are TGTGCCAGCACAACCCAGGACAGCTATGGCTACACCTTC.

The CDR3 here is CASSLRVEVNTEAFF. In DNA, the CDR3 is TGTGCCAGCAGCTTAAGGGTAGAGGTGAACACTGAAGCTTTCTTT. This chain connects TRBV7-8 to TRBJ1-1; D call uncertain. CDR3 length: 15 amino acids. Trimming left V 2 bases short and J 0 bases short, with 10 bases between. Germline V lookup: CDR1 SGHVS, CDR2 FQNEAQ.

The rearrangement joins TRBV18 to TRBJ1-4; D is ambiguous. The ends were cut back, 2 bases at V and 0 bases at J, with 10 bases in the middle. The germline V gene has CDR1 KGHSH and CDR2 LQKENI. The CDR3 contains 16 residues. This CDR3 reads CASSPGQPATNEKLFF. DNA of the CDR3: TGTGCCAGCTCACCAGGTCAGCCCGCAACTAATGAAAAACTGTTTTTT.

The chain is built from TRBV18 and TRBJ1-2; D gene uncertain. The germline V and J ends were trimmed by 1 base and 0 bases, with 15 bases remaining between them. This CDR3 region has 17 residues. CDR1 and CDR2 (germline): KGHSH, LQKENI. DNA of the CDR3: TGTGCCAGCTCACCACGAAGCCTAATCGACGCTAACTATGGCTACACCTTC. This translates into CASSPRSLIDANYGYTF.

This chain connects TRBV30 to TRBJ2-5; 8 bases match TRBD1. J lost 5 bases, V lost 0 bases, and 11 bases had no gene match. There are 16 residues in the CDR3. CDR1 and CDR2 (germline): GTSNPN, SVGIG (reference sequence). CDR3 sequence (DNA): TGTGCCTGGAGTGTACAGCTAGGACAGGGACGCGAGACCCAGTACTTC. Translated, it gives CAWSVQLGQGRETQYF.

In this sample, this clone turned up once. This rearrangement joins TRBV5-1 to TRBJ2-3; the D is unclear. The V gene lost 0 bases and the J gene lost 0 bases, with 11 bases spanning the gap. The CDR3 is 16 residues long. Per the germline V gene, CDR1 is SGHRS and CDR2 is YFSETQ. CDR3 sequence: CASSLARGASTDTQYF. The CDR3 bases are TGCGCCAGCAGCTTGGCCAGAGGAGCCAGCACAGATACGCAGTATTTT.

V and J are TRBV19 and TRBJ1-1; tentative D call: TRBD1 (5 bases). V was clipped by 4 bases and J by 1 base, with 16 bases between them. Germline V gives CDR1 LNHDA, CDR2 SQIVND (reference sequence). The CDR3 extends over 16 amino acids. CDR3 loop: CASSTRSDISNTEAFF. CDR3 nucleotides: TGTGCCAGTAGTACCCGTTCGGACATATCGAACACTGAAGCTTTCTTT.

This chain joins TRBV7-9 and TRBJ2-5, with a weak D call TRBD1 (5 bases). Trimming took 5 bases from V and 9 from J, leaving 19 bases between them. CDR1 is SEHNR, CDR2 FQNEAQ, per germline (reference sequence). The length of the CDR3 is 14 residues. CDR3 coding DNA: TGTGCCAGCAGCCCCGGGTTTTCAGGGCTGGCCCAGTACTTC. Protein sequence: CASSPGFSGLAQYF.

The DNA of the CDR3 is TGTGCCAGCAGCCGGGACAGGGGTTACGAGCAGTACTTC. As protein: CASSRDRGYEQYF. J is TRBJ2-7 and V is TRBV28; 10 bases are shared with TRBD1. CDR3 length: 13 residues. Unmatched junction bases numbered 3, after V lost 6 bases and J lost 4 bases. Germline CDR1 is MDHEN and CDR2 is SYDVKM.